This T cell receptor (beta chain) is from a study of shared clonotypes between healthy human individuals. As for the study in general: Donors had three CD4 naive, three CD4 memory, two CD8 naive and one CD8 memory plate apiece. Study results and limitations: Researchers found naive subsets generally carried larger estimated richness than memory subsets.

Concerning this clone: Its antigen is currently unknown.

Division of CD4+ cells produced a CD45RA+ naive subset and a CD45RA-negative memory subset. Trimming removed 5 bases at V and 7 bases at J, with 11 bases between. Germline CDR1 SEHNR, CDR2 FQNEAQ (reference sequence). CDR3 length equals 12 residues. Clones were sequenced by immunoSEQ multiplex PCR, and TCRdb holds only the in-frame ones, with some missing. This sample has 1,500,000 or so clones; around 98.5% occur once, and the top ten carry 0.3% to 0.45%. This clonotype was sampled from a man aged 25 to 45 in good health. Sequencing used naive CD4+ T cells sorted from blood. Subset denoted: CD45RA+ positively selected. The chain uses TRBV7-9 and TRBJ1-1; D not certain. This CDR3 reads CASSPGSGEAFF. The CDR3 coding sequence is TGTGCCAGCAGCCCAGGCTCCGGTGAAGCTTTCTTT.